This T cell receptor beta chain was identified in a study of blood T cell repertoires in COVID-19 (dated by TCRdb to 2018 to 2020). About the full investigation: Samples covering the acute and convalescent phases of COVID-19 were provided by collaborators in the United States, Italy and Spain. The prospective study material was composed of cDNA or gDNA derived from T cells, B-cell-depleted T cells, or PBMCs. Deeply sampled blood TCRbeta repertoires from subjects exposed to, actively infected with, or recovered from COVID-19 were included in the dataset. The repertoires were released in a freely available public database meant as a resource for research on the immune response to SARS-CoV-2. Samples came from the ongoing ImmuneRACE study (first 160 participants) plus 1,254 subjects from 6 global collaborators. The sample metadata nearly always contained a de-identified subject ID, COVID-19 status, age in years and sex. Where available, HLA class I and class II types were taken from metadata supplied by the sample provider and were not determined by assay-based typing. Broad study findings and their caveats: Clinical and demographic metadata were provided uncurated, with the amount varying by source and participant.

Concerning this clone: No antigen is known for it. Base quality data are lacking; no much larger clone is found one base away.

Samples from volunteer blood donors who had recovered from COVID-19 were contributed by a second Seattle source. Each collaborating institution followed its own protocols to collect whole blood in K2EDTA tubes. For TCRbeta analysis, collaborator samples were shipped as frozen whole blood, as isolated PBMCs, or as DNA extracted from either sample type. There are 13 amino acids in the CDR3, from cysteine to phenylalanine inclusive. The retained sequence is limited to the CDR3, 39 bases, with the frame set at the first base. V loses 5 bases of germline sequence and J loses 5 bases, and the interval between the two ends is 10 bases. TCRbeta CDR3 regions were amplified from genomic DNA using the immunoSEQ Assay, a bias-controlled multiplex PCR. The source study handled its data this way. Nucleated cell counts per sample were estimated from amplification of reference gene primers within the assay. To quantify the absolute abundance of each unique TCRbeta CDR3 rearrangement, sequence reads were collapsed and filtered. For each sample, productive Simpson clonality was calculated by taking the square root of Simpson's diversity index across productive rearrangements. Here the immuneACCESS table is served through TCRdb, limited to in-frame sequences with V and J called. Missing clones are a known gap in these copies; in checked studies unresolved V genes cover under half, and the rest lacks a known reason. That table gives V, J and clone size, and the DNA gave D and trimming. The sample data list some 230,000 clones, and roughly 88% of these were observed just once. Around 2% of the sample rests with the top ten.

The sequence was collected from a young man who had recovered from COVID-19. Sequenced material: peripheral blood. The V and J genes are TRBV12-3 or TRBV12-4 and TRBJ1-5, with no reliable assignment of the D segment. The CDR3 loop reads CASSPNSYQPQHF. The nucleotides read TGTGCCAGCAGTCCCAATTCATATCAGCCCCAGCATTTT.